This T cell receptor (beta chain) derives from a study of shared clonotypes between healthy human individuals. This clone was observed a handful of times. Methods used by the authors: In the immunoSEQ data, sequences were junction-only and lacked quality scores, so filtering differed. The repertoire was sequenced with immunoSEQ multiplex PCR; TCRdb's copy has only in-frame clones and lacks some. D and trimming come from the DNA, and the V and J calls and clone size come from that table. The profile shows about 1 million clones, under 80% of them singletons. CDR3 length: 12 residues. The junction had 5 bases not matched to a gene; V was cut back by 6 bases and J by 7 bases. In germline, CDR1 is MGHDK, CDR2 SYGVNS.

The genes are TRBV25-1 and TRBJ1-2, with 7 bases aligning to TRBD1. Sequenced: memory CD4+ T cells sorted from blood. Sample subset: CD45RA-negative fraction. The source of this sequence is a man younger than 30 in good health. CDR3 sequence: CASSTPGGGYTF. For the CDR3, the DNA is TGTGCCAGCAGCACCCCAGGGGGTGGCTACACCTTC.